The 20 T cell receptor beta chains below were found in one sample sequenced in a study of T cell changes during pregnancy in multiple sclerosis. Sequencing was performed with immunoSEQ multiplex PCR; in TCRdb, only in-frame clones are kept and a portion is missing. The sample contains around 130,000 clones, roughly 97% of which appear only once. Sequencing used peripheral blood, obtained after pregnancy. These receptors originate from a female donor with multiple sclerosis, enrolled in a pregnancy study.

This chain connects TRBV4-2 to TRBJ2-3; D call uncertain. From germline, CDR1 is LGHNA and CDR2 YNFKEQ. This CDR3 contains 14 residues. V lost 0 bases to trimming and J lost 1 base, with 5 bases between them. CDR3 loop: CASSQDAGTDTQYF. CDR3 in DNA: TGTGCCAGCAGCCAAGATGCGGGCACAGATACGCAGTATTTT.

V usage is TRBV2 and J usage is TRBJ2-1, with 8 bases fitting TRBD2. V gave up 4 bases and J gave up 0 bases; unmatched junction bases: 2. The CDR3 runs 15 residues. Germline CDR1 reads SNHLY; CDR2 reads FYNNEI. This CDR3 is CASSALAGSYNEQFF. The CDR3 bases are TGTGCCAGCAGTGCGCTAGCGGGCTCCTACAATGAGCAGTTCTTC.

This clone has a single count. This chain connects TRBV5-1 to TRBJ2-2; TRBD2 matches 15 bases. Per the germline V gene, CDR1 is SGHRS and CDR2 is YFSETQ. The CDR3 loop spans 15 amino acids. V shed 7 bases, J shed 5 bases, and the junction held 3 bases outside the gene matches. This CDR3 is CASRGLAGGTGELFF. The CDR3 nucleotides are TGCGCCAGCCGGGGACTAGCGGGAGGTACCGGGGAGCTGTTTTTT.

The rearrangement links TRBV5-1 to TRBJ2-1, with a weak D call TRBD1 (6 bases). V was cut by 7 bases and J by 3 bases, with 17 bases left in between. This CDR3 has 15 residues. Per the germline V gene, CDR1 is SGHRS and CDR2 is YFSETQ. The CDR3 DNA sequence: TGCGCCAGCGGGAAGGGGGACCCGCTCTACAATGAGCAGTTCTTC. Protein sequence: CASGKGDPLYNEQFF.

The genes are TRBV18 and TRBJ1-2, with D hard to call. CDR3 length: 15 residues. Germline V CDR1 and CDR2: KGHSH, LQKENI. Deletions cut 2 bases from V and 0 bases from J, with 10 bases between. CDR3 coding DNA: TGTGCCAGCTCACCATCGACACCCGCTAACTATGGCTACACCTTC. Residues: CASSPSTPANYGYTF.

About this clone itself: The junction departs from germline at one end; a sequencing error may be responsible. CDR3 region: CATWEVQGRVVF. The CDR3 DNA sequence: TGTGCCACCTGGGAAGTACAGGGACGGGTGGTCTTC. The chain combines TRBV28 with TRBJ2-1, with a weak D call TRBD1 (6 bases). This CDR3 is built from 12 residues. Germline lookup yields CDR1 MDHEN and CDR2 SYDVKM.

This chain links TRBV18 with TRBJ1-3; TRBD1 matches at 9 bases. The CDR3 is 16 amino acids. Per germline, CDR1 KGHSH and CDR2 LQKENI. V shed 2 bases and J 2 bases; nucleotides not matched to a gene: 4. CDR3 sequence reads: CASSPKGQGTGNTIYF. For the CDR3, the DNA is TGTGCCAGCTCACCAAAAGGACAGGGGACTGGAAACACCATATATTTT. Complete variable domain (other parts from reference TRBV18 and TRBJ1-3): NAGVMQNPRHLVRRRGQEARLRCSPMKGHSHVYWYRQLPEEGLKFMVYLQKENIIDESGMPKERFSAEFPKEGPSILRIQQVVRGDSAAYFCASSPKGQGTGNTIYFGEGSWLTVV.

V gene TRBV4-2 combines with J gene TRBJ2-5; TRBD2 agrees at 7 bases. Germline CDR1 LGHNA, CDR2 YNFKEQ. CDR3 length: 14 amino acids. V shed 1 base, J shed 6 bases, and the junction held 5 bases outside the gene matches. The CDR3 is CASSQGLGGKTQYF. CDR3 coding DNA: TGTGCCAGCAGCCAAGGCCTGGGGGGGAAGACCCAGTACTTC.

V is TRBV18 and J is TRBJ2-7, with D possibly TRBD1 on 6 matching bases. CDR3 size: 12 residues. In germline, CDR1 is KGHSH, CDR2 LQKENI. Trimming removed 5 bases at V and 6 bases at J, with 11 bases between. The chain's CDR3 is CASSGGGGEQYF. The CDR3, as DNA: TGTGCCAGCTCAGGGGGCGGTGGCGAGCAGTACTTC. The whole variable domain, remainder taken from reference TRBV18 and TRBJ2-7, is NAGVMQNPRHLVRRRGQEARLRCSPMKGHSHVYWYRQLPEEGLKFMVYLQKENIIDESGMPKERFSAEFPKEGPSILRIQQVVRGDSAAYFCASSGGGGEQYFGPGTRLTVT.

The V gene is TRBV29-1, the J gene TRBJ1-2, with D hard to call. The CDR3 has 13 residues. Trimming cost V 7 bases and J 7 bases, with 19 bases left between them. From germline, CDR1 is SQVTM and CDR2 ANQGSEA. DNA of the CDR3: TGCAGCGCTCAATCGACGGGTTTTGGTGGCTACACCTTC. It translates to CSAQSTGFGGYTF. Together with reference TRBV29-1 and TRBJ1-2, the CDR3 gives the full variable domain: SAVISQKPSRDICQRGTSLTIQCQVDSQVTMMFWYRQQPGQSLTLIATANQGSEATYESGFVIDKFPISRPNLTFSTLTVSNMSPEDSSIYLCSAQSTGFGGYTFGSGTRLTVV.

The chain is built from TRBV19 and TRBJ1-2; 7 bases align to TRBD1. With 5 bases clipped from V and 0 bases from J, the junction kept 6 bases outside the gene matches. This CDR3 has 15 residues. CDR1 and CDR2 (germline): LNHDA, SQIVND (reference sequence). The CDR3 region has the DNA TGTGCCAGTAGTCGGTCTGGACAGGCTAACTATGGCTACACCTTC. Translation gives CASSRSGQANYGYTF.

The V gene is TRBV6-5, the J gene TRBJ1-1; the match to TRBD1 covers 9 bases. The CDR3 contains 16 residues. J was trimmed by 1 base and V by 4 bases; bases with no gene match: 7. CDR1 and CDR2 (germline): MNHEY, SVGAGI. The CDR3 DNA sequence: TGTGCCAGCAGTTCACAGGGGGCTCCTCAGAACACTGAAGCTTTCTTT. Translation gives CASSSQGAPQNTEAFF.

This sequence joins TRBV5-1 and TRBJ2-2; tentative D call: TRBD1 (6 bases). The germline V gene encodes CDR1 SGHRS and CDR2 YFSETQ. This CDR3 has 14 amino acids. Trimming left V 0 bases short and J 3 bases short, with 6 bases between. Written as DNA, the CDR3 is TGCGCCAGCAGCTTGGAGGGGGACACCGGGGAGCTGTTTTTT. Its translation is CASSLEGDTGELFF.

V is TRBV5-4 and J is TRBJ2-7; tentatively, D is TRBD1 (7 bases). CDR1 is SGHNT and CDR2 is YYREEE in the germline V gene (reference sequence). The CDR3 totals 15 residues. V shed 2 bases and J shed 2 bases, with 14 bases lying between them. CDR3 region: CASSLGRGATYEQYF. The CDR3 DNA reads TGTGCCAGCAGCTTAGGCAGGGGGGCAACCTACGAGCAGTACTTC.

The chain couples TRBV28 to TRBJ2-1, with no clear D. V lost 6 bases and J lost 3, with 12 bases in between. The V gene's germline CDR1 is MDHEN and CDR2 SYDVKM. The CDR3 contains 14 residues. The CDR3 region is CASREYPIYNEQFF. The DNA of the CDR3 is TGTGCCAGCAGAGAGTATCCCATCTACAATGAGCAGTTCTTC.

Worth noting for this clone: An end of the junction does not agree with germline; a read error may underlie this. The chain recombines TRBV5-1 with TRBJ1-3; 7 bases match TRBD1. The CDR3 extends over 14 amino acids. Germline V gene sequence: CDR1 SGHRS, CDR2 YFSETQ. CDR3 DNA: TGCGCCAGCAGATTGGGGACAGTAGGAAACACCATATATTTT. Translation gives CASRLGTVGNTIYF.

The V and J genes are TRBV5-1 and TRBJ1-1; D call uncertain. This CDR3 comprises 13 residues. V lost 0 bases and J 7 bases, leaving 10 bases between the germline ends. Looked up from germline, CDR1 is SGHRS and CDR2 is YFSETQ. The CDR3 reads CASSLGQAFEAFF. The CDR3 DNA follows: TGCGCCAGCAGCTTGGGCCAGGCGTTTGAAGCTTTCTTT. Filled out from reference TRBV5-1 and TRBJ1-1, the complete variable domain reads KAGVTQTPRYLIKTRGQQVTLSCSPISGHRSVSWYQQTPGQGLQFLFEYFSETQRNKGNFPGRFSGRQFSNSRSEMNVSTLELGDSALYLCASSLGQAFEAFFGQGTRLTVV.

This chain connects TRBV6-5 to TRBJ2-5; 7 bases fit TRBD1. Germline V gene sequence: CDR1 MNHEY, CDR2 SVGAGI. V shed 4 bases, J shed 2 bases, and the junction held 10 bases outside the gene matches. This CDR3 has 16 residues. The CDR3 bases are TGTGCCAGCAGTTCCGCACTGACAGGGAAGCAAGAGACCCAGTACTTC. Encoded protein: CASSSALTGKQETQYF.

The chain is built from TRBV7-3 and TRBJ1-1, with TRBD1 matching over 7 bases. The CDR3 sequence is 13 residues long. Germline CDR1 reads SGHTA; CDR2 reads FQGTGA. The trim removed 5 bases at V and 5 bases at J, leaving 5 bases unmatched. CDR3 region: CASSSDRDTEAFF. The CDR3 DNA reads TGTGCCAGCAGCAGTGACAGGGATACTGAAGCTTTCTTT.

DNA for the CDR3: TGTGCCAGCAGCTTACGTGGGACAGCCCAAGCTCCAACCAACCCTGAAGCTTTCTTT. Translating gives CASSLRGTAQAPTNPEAFF. The V gene is TRBV7-2, the J gene TRBJ1-1, with 7 bases identical to TRBD1. Germline V lookup: CDR1 SGHTA, CDR2 FQGNSA. The CDR3 sequence is 19 residues long. The V and J ends lost 2 bases and 6 bases, in that order; junction bases with no gene match: 21.